The source of this TCR beta chain is a study of blood T cell repertoires in COVID-19. Source study methods: Estimation of nucleated cell counts relied on the amplification of reference gene primers. Here immunoSEQ multiplex PCR was the method, and the copy in TCRdb shows in-frame clones only, minus some. V and J calls plus clone size are reproduced from that table; the DNA served to infer D and trimming. The table has about 45,000 clones, roughly 73% seen once. The CDR3 is 15 residues long. Trimming left V 8 bases short and J 1 base short, with 17 bases between. This TCR came from a woman in her seventies with acute or convalescent COVID-19. The sequencing input was peripheral blood. The chain joins TRBV23-1 to TRBJ1-1; D may be TRBD1 (6 bases). TRBV23-1 is given ORF status, its function remaining uncertain. CDR3 DNA: TGCGCCAGCGTCCGGGACGGACAGCAGAACACTGAAGCTTTCTTT. Protein product: CASVRDGQQNTEAFF.